The 12 T cell receptor beta chains below all came from one sample that was sequenced in a study of T cell responses to AZD1222 COVID-19 vaccine. Assay: immunoSEQ multiplex PCR; the TCRdb copy retains only in-frame clones and omits some. This repertoire shows around 58,000 clones, roughly 80% found once; its top ten account for roughly 10%. This material consisted of peripheral blood, taken on day 0 of AZD1222 vaccination. These receptor sequences come from an adult in good health.

The V call is TRBV3-1 (or the pseudogene TRBV3-2), the J call TRBJ1-2; tentatively, D is TRBD1 (5 bases). Germline V CDR1 and CDR2: LGHDT, YNNKEL (reference sequence). The CDR3 contains 13 residues. Trimming took 0 bases from V and 4 from J, leaving 6 bases between them. CDR3 sequence: CASSQEGPYGYTF. CDR3 nucleotide sequence: TGTGCCAGCAGCCAAGAGGGACCCTATGGCTACACCTTC.

The chain employs TRBV4-2 and TRBJ2-2, with D tentatively TRBD1 (5 bases). The CDR3 is made up of 13 amino acids. V gave up 4 bases and J gave up 6 bases, with 9 bases separating them. Germline V gene sequence: CDR1 LGHNA, CDR2 YNFKEQ. CDR3 DNA sequence: TGTGCCAGCAGCCCCGTCAGGGCCGGGGAGCTGTTTTTT. Residues: CASSPVRAGELFF.

V and J are TRBV9 and TRBJ1-2; D gene unclear. In germline, CDR1 is SGDLS, CDR2 YYNGEE. The V end lost 0 bases, the J end lost 4 bases, and 4 bases lay between the germline ends. The CDR3 extends over 12 amino acids. CDR3 nucleotides: TGTGCCAGCAGCGTAGGAGGCTATGGCTACACCTTC. This encodes CASSVGGYGYTF.

V gene TRBV7-2 combines with J gene TRBJ1-5; D is ambiguous. Between the trimmed V and J ends, which lost 6 bases and 0 bases, there was a span of 6 bases. This CDR3 is 13 amino acids long. Looked up from germline, CDR1 is SGHTA and CDR2 is FQGNSA. CDR3 DNA: TGTGCCAGCAGGCAGAATAGCAATCAGCCCCAGCATTTT. Protein product: CASRQNSNQPQHF. Full variable domain (missing parts from reference TRBV7-2 and TRBJ1-5): GAGVSQSPSNKVTEKGKDVELRCDPISGHTALYWYRQSLGQGLEFLIYFQGNSAPDKSGLPSDRFSAERTGGSVSTLTIQRTQQEDSAVYLCASRQNSNQPQHFGDGTRLSIL.

The chain couples TRBV28 to TRBJ2-7, with 7 bases identical to TRBD1. With 4 bases clipped from V and 0 bases from J, the junction kept 6 bases outside the gene matches. Germline values: CDR1 MDHEN, CDR2 SYDVKM. CDR3 length equals 15 residues. The CDR3 DNA reads as TGTGCCAGCAGTTCCCTGACAGGGTTCTCCTACGAGCAGTACTTC. This translates into CASSSLTGFSYEQYF.

CDR3 sequence: CASSTPGVSSPLHF. Here the CDR3 DNA reads TGTGCCAGCAGCACCCCGGGGGTCAGTTCACCCCTCCACTTT. J is TRBJ1-6 and V is TRBV5-4; perhaps TRBD1 as D (5 bases). V lost 4 bases to trimming and J lost 9 bases, with 14 bases between them. Germline-derived CDR1 and CDR2 are SGHNT and YYREEE (reference sequence). The CDR3 loop spans 14 amino acids.

V usage is TRBV5-4 and J usage is TRBJ1-5; perhaps TRBD1 as D (5 bases). The CDR3 totals 13 residues. Germline CDR1 reads SGHNT; CDR2 reads YYREEE (reference sequence). V dropped 1 base and J dropped 6 bases, with 8 bases sitting between them. The chain's CDR3 is CASSLQGSQPQHF. The CDR3 nucleotides are TGTGCCAGCAGCTTGCAGGGATCTCAGCCCCAGCATTTT.

The chain joins TRBV14 to TRBJ2-1, with D hard to call. This CDR3 has 13 amino acids. Per germline, CDR1 SGHDN and CDR2 FVKESK. V was cut by 0 bases and J by 8 bases, with 8 bases left in between. The CDR3 nucleotides are TGTGCCAGCAGCCAAGATTACGGCGATGAGCAGTTCTTC. This codes for CASSQDYGDEQFF.

V usage is TRBV4-3 and J usage is TRBJ2-3; D possibly uses TRBD1 or TRBD2 (5 bases each). The CDR3 length is 17 residues. Per germline, CDR1 LGHNA and CDR2 YSLEER. Trimming removed 4 bases from V and 5 bases from J, with 22 bases in between. CDR3 sequence: CASSPVYGDPSGDTQYF. The CDR3 DNA is TGCGCCAGCAGCCCCGTGTACGGGGACCCCTCAGGAGATACGCAGTATTTT.

This clone was seen only a few times. This chain uses TRBV24-1 with TRBJ2-2; D remains ambiguous. The V gene's germline CDR1 is KGHDR and CDR2 SFDVKD. V lost 1 base to trimming and J lost 6 bases, with 8 bases between them. CDR3 size: 14 residues. The CDR3 spells CATSDLARAGELFF. The CDR3, as DNA: TGTGCCACCAGTGATTTAGCCAGAGCCGGGGAGCTGTTTTTT.

J is TRBJ2-7 and V is TRBV28, with D possibly matching TRBD1 (6 bases). CDR3 length equals 17 residues. Germline V CDR1 and CDR2: MDHEN, SYDVKM. The V gene lost 5 bases and the J gene lost 6 bases, with 26 bases spanning the gap. For the CDR3, the DNA is TGTGCCAGCAGTGGGTACGGGACACCCATAGATGTGAGCGAGCAGTACTTC. It is translated as CASSGYGTPIDVSEQYF.

This clone was seen once. The V gene is TRBV28, the J gene TRBJ2-1; maybe TRBD2 (5 bases). V dropped 7 bases and J dropped 4 bases, with 8 bases sitting between them. The CDR3 has 12 amino acids. Germline V lookup: CDR1 MDHEN, CDR2 SYDVKM. The CDR3 loop is CASMGEYNEQFF. DNA for the CDR3: TGTGCCAGCATGGGAGAGTACAATGAGCAGTTCTTC.